This is a list of T cell receptor beta chains from one sample in a study of T cells in localized non-small cell lung cancer. Only in-frame clones appear in the TCRdb table, and some are missing; sequencing was by immunoSEQ multiplex PCR. Of under 150,000 clones detected, about 89% appear once; the ten largest clones hold over 1.5%. The specimen was peripheral blood, collected before any cancer treatment. All receptors come from a female donor older than 55 with stage I lung adenocarcinoma. The conserved cysteine and the conserved F or W are not part of the CDR3 here. A D gene is named only where the DNA matches it firmly.

d_gene: TRBD1
j_gene: TRBJ2-1
v_gene: TRBV15
CDR3aa: ATTRQGEHNEQF

d_gene: TRBD1
j_gene: TRBJ1-5
v_gene: TRBV28
CDR3aa: ASSLTGGVNQPQH

d_gene: NA
j_gene: TRBJ2-2
v_gene: TRBV5-5
CDR3aa: ASSLAFISRNTGELF

d_gene: NA
j_gene: TRBJ1-2
v_gene: TRBV28
CDR3aa: ASRMGWGLYGYT

d_gene: TRBD1
j_gene: TRBJ1-4
v_gene: TRBV19
CDR3aa: ASSIVARTGPNEKLF

d_gene: TRBD2
j_gene: TRBJ2-2
v_gene: TRBV5-1
CDR3aa: ASSWGFGREYTGELF

d_gene: NA
j_gene: TRBJ2-7
v_gene: TRBV7-9
CDR3aa: ASSQFRGPNFYEQY

d_gene: TRBD2
j_gene: TRBJ2-1
v_gene: TRBV18
CDR3aa: ASSPPVLAGEWSSSYNEQF

d_gene: NA
j_gene: TRBJ1-2
v_gene: TRBV2
CDR3aa: ASSEGVQTF

d_gene: TRBD2
j_gene: TRBJ2-2
v_gene: TRBV10-1
CDR3aa: ASSGTGGPRELF

d_gene: TRBD2
j_gene: TRBJ2-1
v_gene: TRBV7-8
CDR3aa: ASSPLAGGYNEQF

d_gene: TRBD2
j_gene: TRBJ2-7
v_gene: TRBV5-5
CDR3aa: ASSPRTSASYEQY

d_gene: NA
j_gene: TRBJ1-1
v_gene: TRBV5-8
CDR3aa: ASSPREGFLNTEAF

d_gene: TRBD1
j_gene: TRBJ1-2
v_gene: TRBV28
CDR3aa: ASSADRVYGYT

d_gene: NA
j_gene: TRBJ2-7
v_gene: TRBV20-1
CDR3aa: SANPRGEQY

d_gene: NA
j_gene: TRBJ1-3
v_gene: TRBV5-1
CDR3aa: ASSEGVSTGNTIY

d_gene: NA
j_gene: TRBJ2-4
v_gene: TRBV6-5
CDR3aa: ASSYAGQQHIQY

d_gene: NA
j_gene: TRBJ1-1
v_gene: TRBV28
CDR3aa: ASSLRGWFTEAF

d_gene: TRBD2
j_gene: TRBJ2-1
v_gene: TRBV11-2
CDR3aa: ASSPGLAGERAYNEQF

d_gene: NA
j_gene: TRBJ2-2
v_gene: TRBV9
CDR3aa: ASSRDSITGELF

d_gene: TRBD1
j_gene: TRBJ1-1
v_gene: TRBV15
CDR3aa: ATSRDFIGTGAEAF

d_gene: TRBD1
j_gene: TRBJ2-3
v_gene: TRBV5-4
CDR3aa: ASSPRTGNPPDTQY

d_gene: TRBD1
j_gene: TRBJ2-7
v_gene: TRBV6-5
CDR3aa: ASNQLTGPYEQY

d_gene: TRBD1
j_gene: TRBJ1-3
v_gene: TRBV7-3
CDR3aa: ASAPGGSGNTIY

d_gene: NA
j_gene: TRBJ2-2
v_gene: TRBV4-1
CDR3aa: ASSQVAVLAGELF

d_gene: NA
j_gene: TRBJ2-3
v_gene: TRBV7-3
CDR3aa: ASSPGWGSTDTQY

d_gene: NA
j_gene: TRBJ2-7
v_gene: TRBV7-3
CDR3aa: ASSPTGGYEQY

d_gene: NA
j_gene: TRBJ1-3
v_gene: TRBV7-2
CDR3aa: ASSLGAGEAGNTIY

d_gene: NA
j_gene: TRBJ1-1
v_gene: TRBV9
CDR3aa: ASSRVNTEAF

d_gene: NA
j_gene: TRBJ1-1
v_gene: TRBV9
CDR3aa: ASSVGSDTRNTEAF

d_gene: NA
j_gene: TRBJ1-1
v_gene: TRBV23-1
CDR3aa: ATIGGNTEAF

d_gene: TRBD2
j_gene: TRBJ2-1
v_gene: TRBV15
CDR3aa: ATSTRTSGREQF

d_gene: TRBD1
j_gene: TRBJ1-2
v_gene: TRBV5-5
CDR3aa: ASSVDRGPANYGYT

d_gene: NA
j_gene: TRBJ1-1
v_gene: TRBV7-2
CDR3aa: ASSFNPGSNTEAF

d_gene: NA
j_gene: TRBJ2-7
v_gene: TRBV19
CDR3aa: ASSIGGRPPYEQY

d_gene: TRBD1
j_gene: TRBJ2-3
v_gene: TRBV5-1
CDR3aa: ASSLEGQGTTDTQY

d_gene: TRBD1
j_gene: TRBJ1-4
v_gene: TRBV5-8
CDR3aa: ASSLSTGVNEKLF

d_gene: NA
j_gene: TRBJ1-1
v_gene: TRBV7-9
CDR3aa: ASSSGENTEAF

d_gene: NA
j_gene: TRBJ2-3
v_gene: TRBV21-1
CDR3aa: ASSKVVPGQCTDTQY

d_gene: TRBD2
j_gene: TRBJ2-7
v_gene: TRBV19
CDR3aa: ASSMSREDEQY

d_gene: TRBD2
j_gene: TRBJ2-1
v_gene: TRBV13
CDR3aa: ASSRPSGDHNEQF

d_gene: NA
j_gene: TRBJ1-1
v_gene: TRBV9
CDR3aa: ASSSSLNTEAF

d_gene: NA
j_gene: TRBJ1-3
v_gene: TRBV7-8
CDR3aa: ASSSRTDPTLSGNTIY

d_gene: NA
j_gene: TRBJ2-1
v_gene: TRBV30
CDR3aa: AWSPLTEYNEQF

d_gene: TRBD1
j_gene: TRBJ2-2
v_gene: TRBV23-1
CDR3aa: AGGQGDTGELF